The table lists the clone carrying this TCR beta chain with a count of one. What it binds is not known. V lost 3 bases, J lost 0 bases, and 0 bases stayed unmatched. Looked up from germline, CDR1 is SGHAT and CDR2 is FQNNGV. There are 15 residues in the CDR3. The data stem from a study of cytomegalovirus exposure and HLA in healthy donors. Among the donors, all were healthy bone marrow donors. The PCR contained 60 Vbeta and 13 Jbeta primers. TCRdb keeps only in-frame clones here, not all; method: immunoSEQ multiplex PCR. The profile shows roughly 180,000 clones, about 82% of them singletons. Study-wide points: Indistinguishable V segments such as TRBV6-2 and TRBV6-3 were excluded. Productive status was seen about 87% or about 30% of the time for most TCR beta V segments in an earlier analysis.

The source of this sequence is a female donor in good health and CMV-seronegative. The sequenced sample consisted of PBMCs. The genes are TRBV11-2 and TRBJ2-1, with 9 bases that match TRBD2. As DNA, the CDR3 is TGTGCCAGCAGCTTTAGCGGGGGCTCCTACAATGAGCAGTTCTTC. Its translation: CASSFSGGSYNEQFF.